This T cell receptor (beta chain) was profiled in a study of T cell responses to AZD1222 COVID-19 vaccine. Study-level findings and limits: Donors, mostly white British, included more females; clonal diversity was possibly underestimated.

About this clone itself: The antigen is undetermined.

This table comes from immunoSEQ multiplex PCR, and its TCRdb copy is limited to in-frame clones, with some not included. Found here are some 130,000 clones, approximately 90% of them singletons; the top ten hold around 0.98%. Between the trimmed V and J ends, which lost 2 bases and 0 bases, there was a span of 7 bases. CDR3 size: 15 residues. Germline V gene lookup returns CDR1 LNHNV and CDR2 YYDKDF (reference sequence). The source of this sequence is an adult who received the AZD1222 COVID-19 vaccine. The sequencing here drew on peripheral blood, taken 28 days after the second AZD1222 dose. This chain connects TRBV15 to TRBJ1-4; the D is unclear. CDR3 region: CATSRPLATNEKLFF. CDR3 coding DNA: TGTGCCACCAGCAGACCGCTAGCAACTAATGAAAAACTGTTTTTT.